This passage covers 24 T cell receptor beta chains from one sample sequenced in a study of blood T cell repertoires in COVID-19. Data came from immunoSEQ multiplex PCR; TCRdb stores just in-frame clones and leaves some out. This table holds about 250,000 clones, about 93% found once. The sequenced sample was peripheral blood. These receptor sequences come from a young man with COVID-19, enrolled during active disease.

The genes are TRBV7-9 and TRBJ1-1; TRBD1 matches at 8 bases. Germline V gene data show CDR1 as SEHNR and CDR2 as FQNEAQ (reference sequence). The CDR3 is 15 residues long. The V gene end was trimmed by 5 bases and the J gene end by 0 bases; junction bases not matched to a gene: 5. CDR3 amino acids: CASSRLGQVNTEAFF. DNA for the CDR3: TGTGCCAGCAGCCGCCTGGGACAGGTGAACACTGAAGCTTTCTTT.

The chain links TRBV3-1 (or the pseudogene TRBV3-2) to TRBJ2-3; TRBD1 is a possible D gene (5 bases). Germline lookup yields CDR1 LGHDT and CDR2 YNNKEL (reference sequence). This CDR3 spans 16 amino acids. V shed 2 bases and J shed 4 bases, with 16 bases lying between them. CDR3 protein: CASSQRQGVRADTQYF. The CDR3 bases are TGTGCCAGCAGCCAACGTCAAGGGGTTAGGGCAGATACGCAGTATTTT.

The chain uses TRBV9 and TRBJ2-5; 8 bases map to TRBD2. V lost 0 bases to trimming and J lost 1 base; unmatched junction nucleotides: 5. The germline V gene has CDR1 SGDLS and CDR2 YYNGEE. There are 16 residues in the CDR3. The DNA for the CDR3 is TGTGCCAGCAGCGTAGGAGAGGCGGGGGGCCAAGAGACCCAGTACTTC. It yields the protein CASSVGEAGGQETQYF.

V usage is TRBV9 and J usage is TRBJ1-2; 7 bases line up with TRBD1. CDR3 length equals 14 residues. Germline-derived CDR1 and CDR2 are SGDLS and YYNGEE. With V trimmed by 3 bases and J by 5 bases, 7 bases remained unmatched. CDR3 region: CASSAERQGYGYTF. The CDR3 DNA sequence: TGTGCCAGCAGCGCGGAAAGACAGGGTTATGGCTACACCTTC. The variable domain in full, with the rest retrieved from reference TRBV9 and TRBJ1-2, is DSGVTQTPKHLITATGQRVTLRCSPRSGDLSVYWYQQSLDQGLQFLIQYYNGEERAKGNILERFSAQQFPDLHSELNLSSLELGDSALYFCASSAERQGYGYTFGSGTRLTVV.

The chain joins TRBV6-5 to TRBJ2-7; 8 positions match TRBD1. The CDR3 is made up of 15 amino acids. The junction had 7 bases not matched to a gene; V was cut back by 2 bases and J by 4 bases. Germline loops: CDR1 MNHEY, CDR2 SVGAGI. CDR3 protein: CASSYTGTGPYEQYF. CDR3 nucleotide sequence: TGTGCCAGCAGTTACACCGGGACAGGACCTTACGAGCAGTACTTC.

The rearrangement joins TRBV29-1 to TRBJ1-2; 7 nucleotides agree with TRBD1. Germline V gene sequence: CDR1 SQVTM, CDR2 ANQGSEA. CDR3 length equals 15 residues. V trimming: 5 bases; J trimming: 0 bases; junction bases outside the gene matches: 9. The CDR3 DNA follows: TGCAGCGTTCCCAGGGACAGAACAGCTAACTATGGCTACACCTTC. This translates into CSVPRDRTANYGYTF.

This chain links TRBV19 with TRBJ2-1, with D perhaps matching TRBD2 (7 bases). Trimming left V 3 bases short and J 6 bases short, with 12 bases between. The CDR3 has 14 residues. Germline CDR1 and CDR2: LNHDA and SQIVND (reference sequence). The CDR3 protein is CASSIRGASNEQFF. The CDR3 nucleotides are TGTGCCAGTAGTATTCGGGGGGCTTCCAATGAGCAGTTCTTC.

This clone was picked up one time. J is TRBJ1-6 and V is TRBV3-1 (or the pseudogene TRBV3-2), with 9 bases aligning to TRBD1. The length of the CDR3 is 14 residues. Germline V gene sequence: CDR1 LGHDT, CDR2 YNNKEL (reference sequence). V was clipped by 4 bases and J by 9 bases; unmatched bases: 4. The CDR3 spells CASSPGQGSSPLHF. CDR3 bases: TGTGCCAGCAGCCCGGGACAGGGTTCTTCACCCCTCCACTTT.

This rearrangement joins TRBV10-1 to TRBJ2-3; D is uncertain. Trimming removed 3 bases at V and 1 base at J, with 8 bases between. The CDR3 runs to 14 residues. CDR1 is WNHNN and CDR2 is SYGVQD in the germline V gene (reference sequence). CDR3 bases: TGCGCCAGCAGTGAACAGAGAGGCACAGATACGCAGTATTTT. Its translation is CASSEQRGTDTQYF.

The sample holds one count of this clone. This chain joins TRBV7-9 and TRBJ1-6, with 11 bases that match TRBD1. The CDR3 extends over 16 amino acids. Germline-derived CDR1 and CDR2 are SEHNR and FQNEAQ (reference sequence). V dropped 4 bases and J dropped 9; count of bases not matched to a gene: 8. The CDR3 coding sequence is TGTGCCAGCAGCTCGGCGTCCGGGACAGGGGGTTCACCCCTCCACTTT. Amino acid sequence: CASSSASGTGGSPLHF.

This clone was found a few times. The J gene is TRBJ2-5, the V gene TRBV5-1; 9 positions agree with TRBD2. Losses at the gene ends were 8 bases for V and 5 bases for J; bases not matched to a gene: 13. Germline V CDR1 and CDR2: SGHRS, YFSETQ. The CDR3 sequence is 15 residues long. The CDR3 nucleotides read TGCGCCAGTAATACCGGGACTAGCTTGCAGGAGACCCAGTACTTC. The encoded protein is CASNTGTSLQETQYF.

CDR3 DNA: TGTGCCAGTACCCTCTATGGCTACACCTTC. Its translation is CASTLYGYTF. The rearrangement links TRBV19 to TRBJ1-2; unclear D gene. Germline-derived CDR1 and CDR2 are LNHDA and SQIVND (reference sequence). V was clipped by 7 bases and J by 4 bases, with 4 bases between them. CDR3 size: 10 residues. Combining the CDR3 with reference TRBV19 and TRBJ1-2 gives the whole variable domain DGGITQSPKYLFRKEGQNVTLSCEQNLNHDAMYWYRQDPGQGLRLIYYSQIVNDFQKGDIAEGYSVSREKKESFPLTVTSAQKNPTAFYLCASTLYGYTFGSGTRLTVV.

The chain combines TRBV19 with TRBJ2-2; tentative D call: TRBD2 (6 bases). The CDR3 contains 16 residues. CDR1 and CDR2 from the germline V gene are LNHDA and SQIVND (reference sequence). Trimming removed 4 bases at V and 0 bases at J, with 12 bases between. DNA of the CDR3: TGTGCCAGTAGTAAAAAGGGACTCTCGAACACCGGGGAGCTGTTTTTT. Its protein product is CASSKKGLSNTGELFF.

The V call is TRBV19, the J call TRBJ2-3, with TRBD1 matching 8 bases. From germline, CDR1 is LNHDA and CDR2 SQIVND (reference sequence). This CDR3 region has 14 residues. V dropped 6 bases and J dropped 4; count of bases not matched to a gene: 6. Here the CDR3 reads CASRRQGRADTQYF. The CDR3 bases are TGTGCCAGTAGACGACAGGGGCGGGCAGATACGCAGTATTTT.

The genes are TRBV5-4 and TRBJ2-2; D unclear. Deletions cut 2 bases from V and 8 bases from J, with 7 bases between. The CDR3 extends over 12 amino acids. Germline CDR1 SGHNT, CDR2 YYREEE (reference sequence). The CDR3 nucleotides are TGTGCCAGCAGCTTAAACAATGGGGAGCTGTTTTTT. It translates to CASSLNNGELFF.

J is TRBJ1-1 and V is TRBV5-5; a possible D gene is TRBD1 (6 bases). The germline V gene encodes CDR1 SGHKS and CDR2 YYEKEE (reference sequence). The CDR3 is 13 amino acids. V lost 9 bases and J lost 1, with 13 bases in between. The CDR3 reads CATTRTENTEAFF. CDR3 DNA sequence: TGTGCCACCACCCGGACAGAGAACACTGAAGCTTTCTTT.

V and J are TRBV5-1 and TRBJ1-5, with 9 bases lining up with TRBD1. The CDR3 is made up of 15 amino acids. Germline V gene lookup returns CDR1 SGHRS and CDR2 YFSETQ. Trimming took 0 bases from V and 6 from J; bases not matched to a gene: 4. The CDR3: CASSLAPDRGQPQHF. CDR3 DNA sequence: TGCGCCAGCAGCTTGGCCCCGGACAGGGGTCAGCCCCAGCATTTT.

The chain joins TRBV4-1 to TRBJ1-3; no reliable D call. V lost 2 bases, J lost 6 bases, and 14 bases lay in between. Germline lookup yields CDR1 MGHRA and CDR2 YSYEKL. CDR3 length: 15 amino acids. Here the CDR3 DNA reads TGCGCCAGCAGCCAATCTTTAACGGTCCTAAACACCATATATTTT. It is translated as CASSQSLTVLNTIYF.

This chain connects TRBV11-2 to TRBJ2-3, with D possibly matching TRBD1 (5 bases). Trimming took 2 bases from V and 6 from J, leaving 9 bases between them. Germline-derived CDR1 and CDR2 are SGHAT and FQNNGV. The CDR3 runs 13 residues. CDR3 nucleotide sequence: TGTGCCAGCAGCTTACAGGGCGCCGATACGCAGTATTTT. It is translated as CASSLQGADTQYF.

J is TRBJ1-2 and V is TRBV5-1; no reliable D call. Germline assignment: CDR1 SGHRS and CDR2 YFSETQ. This CDR3 comprises 14 residues. Trimming removed 0 bases from V and 3 bases from J, with 9 bases in between. This CDR3 reads CASSLEAAYYGYTF. The CDR3 bases are TGCGCCAGCAGCTTGGAGGCGGCCTACTATGGCTACACCTTC.

The chain carries TRBV5-1 and TRBJ1-2; 7 bases align to TRBD1. Trimming took 0 bases from V and 3 from J; bases not matched to a gene: 5. Germline V gene sequence: CDR1 SGHRS, CDR2 YFSETQ. The CDR3 consists of 15 residues. CDR3 amino acids: CASSLAQGVDYGYTF. The CDR3 DNA sequence: TGCGCCAGCAGCTTGGCGCAGGGGGTGGACTATGGCTACACCTTC. The entire variable domain, with the rest obtained from reference TRBV5-1 and TRBJ1-2, is as follows: KAGVTQTPRYLIKTRGQQVTLSCSPISGHRSVSWYQQTPGQGLQFLFEYFSETQRNKGNFPGRFSGRQFSNSRSEMNVSTLELGDSALYLCASSLAQGVDYGYTFGSGTRLTVV.

J is TRBJ2-2 and V is TRBV9; 8 nucleotides line up with TRBD1. Trimming at V came to 1 base and at J to 3 bases, leaving 11 bases not matched to a gene. CDR1 and CDR2 (germline): SGDLS, YYNGEE. The CDR3 contains 18 residues. CDR3 nucleotide sequence: TGTGCCAGCAGCGTAACGATTAGGACAGGGCGCGACACCGGGGAGCTGTTTTTT. Its protein product is CASSVTIRTGRDTGELFF.

V is TRBV25-1 and J is TRBJ1-1, with TRBD1 identical over 7 bases. The germline V gene encodes CDR1 MGHDK and CDR2 SYGVNS. V lost 4 bases and J lost 2; bases outside the gene matches: 4. The CDR3 loop spans 14 amino acids. In DNA, the CDR3 is TGTGCCAGCAGTGGCCGGGACAGCAACACTGAAGCTTTCTTT. It is translated as CASSGRDSNTEAFF.

V and J are TRBV7-2 and TRBJ1-2; possibly TRBD1 for D (6 bases). V lost 4 bases and J lost 8, with 11 bases in between. CDR3 length: 12 residues. Germline loops: CDR1 SGHTA, CDR2 FQGNSA. Here the CDR3 reads CASSSSGGGYTF. In DNA form, the CDR3 reads TGTGCCAGCAGCTCGAGCGGGGGCGGCTACACCTTC.